This T cell receptor beta chain was recovered during a study of shared clonotypes between healthy human individuals. The V end lost 7 bases, the J end lost 1 base, and 16 bases lay between the germline ends. The CDR3 length is 15 residues. Germline V lookup: CDR1 MNHNY, CDR2 SVGAGI (reference sequence). Assay used: immunoSEQ multiplex PCR; TCRdb lists only in-frame clones, some missing. The sample has around 690,000 clones; roughly 87% are singletons. To note about this clone: Its antigen is not known.

Study results and limitations: Researchers sampled only blood; tissue repertoires likely differ. Shared clonotypes across all four donors exceeded non-shared ones in generation probability. A handful of donors held roughly 5% of naive CD4 clonotypes in common.

The specimen was memory CD8+ T cells from PBMCs. Indicated subset: CD45RO+ cells pooled with CCR7-negative TemRA cells. The chain combines TRBV6-6 with TRBJ1-2; a weak D match, TRBD1 (6 bases). The source of this sequence is a man younger than 30 in good health. Some clones in this sample may be carry-over from other donors' samples. The CDR3, as DNA: TGTGCCAGCATGGATAGGACAGACCATAACTATGGCTACACCTTC. It is translated as CASMDRTDHNYGYTF.